The 14 T cell receptor beta chains below all came from one sample that was sequenced in a study of blood T cells in healthy people across ages. A second PCR of about 6 to 11 cycles used a sample-barcoded 5' primer and a J-beta primer mix. Each CDR3 protein gets one entry after TCRdb re-called the 5' RACE reads with MiXCR. In the table there are about a million distinct CDR3 sequences, under 40% of which are singletons. The source material was blood. The receptors originated from a man aged 18 to 30 in good health.

With respect to this clonotype: Being one base from a much bigger clone, this may be a read error. This sequence joins TRBV7-2 and TRBJ1-2; tentatively, D is TRBD1 (6 bases). CDR1 and CDR2 from the germline V gene are SGHTA and FQGNSA. V was cut by 10 bases and J by 7 bases, with 19 bases left in between. This CDR3 region has 13 residues. CDR3 coding DNA: TGTGCCACAACTGCAGGGACACATTCTGGCTACACCTTC. Residues: CATTAGTHSGYTF.

This clonotype showed up just a few times. The V gene is TRBV4-1, the J gene TRBJ1-4, with 7 bases fitting TRBD1. The V and J ends lost 1 base and 6 bases, in that order; junction bases with no gene match: 5. CDR3 length: 15 residues. The germline gives CDR1 MGHRA, CDR2 YSYEKL. CDR3 sequence: CASSQAKQGYEKLFF. The CDR3 coding sequence is TGCGCCAGCAGCCAAGCAAAACAGGGGTATGAAAAACTGTTTTTT.

V usage is TRBV30 and J usage is TRBJ1-2; possible D gene TRBD1, 5 bases. Germline V gene sequence: CDR1 GTSNPN, CDR2 SVGIG (reference sequence). The CDR3 totals 13 residues. The V gene lost 5 bases and the J gene lost 4 bases, with 14 bases spanning the gap. The CDR3 loop is CAWGHPDSYGYTF. DNA of the CDR3: TGTGCCTGGGGACACCCGGACTCCTATGGCTACACCTTC.

This chain uses TRBV7-8 with TRBJ2-3; 13 bases are shared with TRBD2. The CDR3 is 12 residues long. With 6 bases clipped from V and 12 bases from J, the junction kept 3 bases outside the gene matches. Germline CDR1 reads SGHVS; CDR2 reads FQNEAQ. The CDR3 sequence: CASSWTSGGQYF. The CDR3 nucleotides read TGTGCCAGCAGTTGGACTAGCGGGGGTCAGTATTTT.

The chain carries TRBV28 and TRBJ1-2, with D possibly matching TRBD1 (5 bases). This CDR3 has 15 amino acids. The V gene's germline CDR1 is MDHEN and CDR2 SYDVKM. V lost 1 base and J 4 bases, leaving 13 bases between the germline ends. The CDR3 is CASSLSGGVGYGYTF. CDR3 DNA sequence: TGTGCCAGCAGTTTATCAGGAGGGGTCGGCTATGGCTACACCTTC.

J is TRBJ2-1 and V is TRBV9; a possible D gene is TRBD1 (6 bases). V lost 0 bases, J lost 1 base, and 8 bases lay in between. Germline V CDR1 and CDR2: SGDLS, YYNGEE. The CDR3 has 15 amino acids. CDR3 loop: CASSVEGESYNEQFF. The CDR3 nucleotides read TGTGCCAGCAGCGTAGAGGGGGAGTCCTACAATGAGCAGTTCTTC.

This clonotype was seen at least ten times. Written as DNA, the CDR3 is TGCGCCAGCAGTTATGGACTAGCGCCTCGAACGGGTGAGCAGTTCTTC. The encoded protein is CASSYGLAPRTGEQFF. The rearrangement uses TRBV4-3 and TRBJ2-1, with 9 bases fitting TRBD2. V lost 6 bases to trimming and J lost 9 bases; unmatched junction nucleotides: 15. Per germline, CDR1 LGHNA and CDR2 YSLEER. The CDR3 has 16 residues.

This clonotype was counted between two and nine times. The chain joins TRBV12-5 to TRBJ1-2, with a possible D match to TRBD1 (6 bases). The CDR3 covers 15 residues. Trimming took off 6 bases at V and 0 bases at J, with 14 bases between the two ends. The V gene's germline CDR1 is LGHNT and CDR2 FRNRAP. The CDR3 DNA reads TGTGCTAGTGGGCCAGACAGGCCCGCTAACTATGGCTACACCTTC. It is translated as CASGPDRPANYGYTF.

This clonotype has at least ten counts. At one end the junction does not follow the germline gene, possibly because of a read error. V usage is TRBV25-1 and J usage is TRBJ1-2; D possibly corresponds to TRBD1 (6 bases). Germline V gives CDR1 MGHDK, CDR2 SYGVNS. The CDR3 loop spans 13 amino acids. CDR3 in amino acids: CASSQGGHYGYTF. DNA of the CDR3: TGCGCCAGCAGCCAAGGGGGGCACTATGGCTACACCTTC.

The V and J genes are TRBV6-6 and TRBJ2-3; the D is unclear. In germline, CDR1 is MNHNY, CDR2 SVGAGI (reference sequence). CDR3 length: 14 residues. V was cut by 7 bases and J by 0 bases, with 11 bases left in between. The CDR3 sequence: CASNFPVSTDTQYF. The DNA of the CDR3 is TGTGCCAGCAACTTCCCTGTTAGCACAGATACGCAGTATTTT.

The V and J genes are TRBV11-2 and TRBJ1-5; D possibly corresponds to TRBD1 (5 bases). Germline lookup yields CDR1 SGHAT and CDR2 FQNNGV. The CDR3 sequence is 15 residues long. V shed 1 base and J shed 3 bases, with 10 bases lying between them. The CDR3 region is CASSLGGTFNQPQHF. In DNA, the CDR3 is TGTGCCAGCAGCTTAGGAGGGACCTTCAATCAGCCCCAGCATTTT.

The CDR3 DNA reads as TGCGCCAGCAGCGTGGAACCTAACTATGGCTACACCTTC. As protein: CASSVEPNYGYTF. This chain links TRBV5-1 with TRBJ1-2; D gene unclear. The germline V gene has CDR1 SGHRS and CDR2 YFSETQ. The CDR3 is made up of 13 amino acids. Between the trimmed V and J ends, which lost 4 bases and 0 bases, there was a span of 7 bases.

This clonotype has more than one count but fewer than ten. V and J are TRBV20-1 and TRBJ2-5, with 11 positions matching TRBD2. V lost 5 bases, J lost 4 bases, and 6 bases stayed unmatched. The CDR3 is 14 amino acids. The germline gives CDR1 DFQATT, CDR2 SNEGSKA (reference sequence). The CDR3 nucleotides are TGCAGTGCTTCTGGGACTAGCGGTGGAGAGACCCAGTACTTC. Its translation is CSASGTSGGETQYF.

This clonotype was observed a few times. This sequence joins TRBV7-9 and TRBJ1-2, with D perhaps matching TRBD1 (6 bases). This CDR3 has 15 amino acids. V lost 5 bases and J lost 0, with 13 bases in between. The germline V gene encodes CDR1 SEHNR and CDR2 FQNEAQ (reference sequence). DNA for the CDR3: TGTGCCAGCAGCAATCGACAGGACTCTAACTATGGCTACACCTTC. Residues: CASSNRQDSNYGYTF.